The present T cell receptor (beta chain) was sequenced within a study of cytomegalovirus exposure and HLA in healthy donors (dated by TCRdb to 2015 to 2018). In the study overall: In an earlier analysis of several hundred of the donors, around 290 Gb of sequence data and 100 million or so unique TCR beta sequences from about 179 million T cells were reported. Roughly 320 gigabases of sequencing data and around 85 million unique TCR sequences made up an early release that covered under 750 HLA-typed donors. Of the roughly 410 genotyped donors, 75% to 85% were placed in the genetic ancestry cluster associated with self-reported Caucasian donors. The study was designed to test whether signatures of past pathogen exposure could be identified by cataloging public T cell receptors. The T cell repertoires of under 750 subjects were profiled by immunosequencing and related to cytomegalovirus serostatus. In addition to the first cohort of hundreds of subjects, a separate validation cohort of approximately 110 different subjects was used. To predict cytomegalovirus infection status, the study brought together high-throughput TCR immunosequencing, statistical association of individual TCRs with disease status, and machine learning. A later analysis re-examined previously published TCR beta repertoires from just over 650 donors and added high-resolution HLA genotyping to investigate patterns of TCR occurrence. Rather than using new phenotypic data, the later analysis identified candidate immune exposures from TCR beta sequences and from how often those sequences occurred across donors. To decide whether each TCR beta V gene segment behaved as functional or pseudogenic, an earlier analysis of approximately 590 of the donors relied on high-throughput TCR beta sequencing. Donor age, sex, ethnicity and CMV serostatus were compiled together with the repertoire data. A later genetic analysis took genome-wide SNP genotypes for 398 of the 666 donors and used that subset as a discovery cohort. All discovery cohort repertoires had been generated using a single sequencing platform. HLA typing covered class I and class II loci at four-digit resolution. The number of donors typed differed by locus, with 629-630 for A, B, C, DRB1 and DQB1, more than 500 for DQA1, under 610 for DPA1, and over 400 for DPB1. Several DR-DQ haplotypes were handled as single units for association and clustering because linkage in the cohort was strong. On average, roughly 240,000 unique TCR beta nucleotide sequences were sequenced per donor among 398 genotyped donors of the cohort, with roughly 18% of those sequences being non-productive. General conclusions and limits of the study: Compared with the roughly 720-donor mean, donors in an Asian-associated ancestry cluster had fewer N-insertions in productive TCRs, according to a later genetic analysis. Most TCR sequences were seen in very few donors, while some public TCRs were found in many individuals. A later analysis found that TCR association rates varied across HLA loci, with DRB1 alleles showing the most associated TCRs and HLA-C alleles the fewest. Linkage disequilibrium might explain the correlated functional status among segregating V segments, but an unknown experimental factor could not be excluded. At a false discovery rate of 0.05, a later analysis linked approximately 18,000 TCR beta sequences to specific HLA alleles. For the cohort, immune exposure information was limited to CMV serostatus. Several of the top co-occurrence clusters appeared to be linked to parvovirus B19, influenza, CMV and Epstein-Barr virus, according to a later analysis. An earlier analysis of some 590 of the donors showed that most TCR beta V segments appeared in productive rearrangements either about 90% or about 30% of the time, which broadly matched IMGT annotations. Presence/absence analyses assumed roughly uniform sequencing depth across donors, an assumption that may not hold. The 87-base-pair reads could not distinguish some IMGT-functional V segments, including TRBV6-2 and TRBV6-3, so those segments were excluded. The study listed 150 to 200 TCR beta chains as associated with cytomegalovirus. In both the original and validation cohorts, the classifier was reported to diagnose cytomegalovirus status with high specificity and sensitivity. In this cohort, only TCR beta chains were sequenced, and detectable features were limited by the absence of alpha or paired-chain data. The earlier analysis of approximately 560 of the donors excluded some 15 rarely observed V segments, including chromosome 9 orphons, because counts were too low. The authors suggested that the approach could potentially be generalized to other disease states and immunological phenotypes. A later genetic analysis associated a missense DCLRE1C variant with V-gene and J-gene trimming of TCR beta chains, and an independent cohort replicated the association. The sequencing pipeline was judged likely to have produced a cluster of highly shared sequence variants as a technical artifact. HLA typing was unavailable for some donors at each locus, so association tests used only the typed subset. Compared with equally common non-associated chains, HLA-associated TCR beta chains in a later analysis were more clonally expanded and had lower generation probabilities. A further reported finding was that TCR beta sequences accurately predicted the HLA-A and HLA-B alleles for most subjects in the first cohort. In vitro tests confirmed that a few of the cytomegalovirus-associated TCR beta chains recognize cytomegalovirus antigens. Strong co-occurrence of HLA alleles, especially DR and DQ, made assigning TCR associations to individual alleles difficult. Most CMV-associated TCR beta chains appeared to be HLA-restricted in a later analysis, and the HLA associations seemed to be driven largely by CMV exposure.

For this chain, trimming is 3 bases at the V end and 6 bases at the J end, and the number of junction bases without a gene match is 10. The germline V gene specifies MDHEN as CDR1 and SYDVKM as CDR2. Counted from cysteine to phenylalanine, this CDR3 has 15 amino acids. Only CDR3 DNA remains: 45 bases, in frame from the first base. Note on this clone: It has no known antigen specificity. No base-level quality is on record; no much larger clone is a single base apart.

Library creation used the immunoSEQ multiplex PCR assay. A mixture of 60 forward primers for TCR Vbeta segments and 13 reverse primers for TCR Jbeta segments was used in the multiplex PCR. The CDR3 region of rearranged TCR beta genes was amplified from genomic DNA with a multiplex PCR assay. Amplified TCR beta libraries were sequenced as 87-base-pair reads on the Illumina HiSeq System. As for the authors' bioinformatics: A later analysis tallied 75 million to 85 million unique TCR beta chains across the 550 to 850 repertoires, and around 10 million of those chains were shared by two or more donors. A nearest-neighbor algorithm error-corrected the raw reads and collapsed the reads into unique sequences, merging closely related sequences to remove PCR and sequencing errors. To assign V, D and J gene segments, CDR3 sequences were aligned to IMGT reference sequences. For a sequence to be retained, a match of at least six nucleotides was required to both a V gene segment and a J gene segment. Rearrangements were called productive when the CDR3 lacked stop codons and stayed in frame with V and J; all others were non-productive. CDR3 was defined by IMGT convention, running from the second conserved V-encoded cysteine to the conserved J-encoded phenylalanine. The earlier analysis of roughly 590 of the donors excluded any sequence lacking an unambiguous match to a single V gene segment. In an earlier analysis of more than 500 of the donors, a V segment was called functional when productive rearrangements were above 56.7%, and segregating when the standard deviation between donors exceeded 5%. To diagnose cytomegalovirus status from the catalog of TCR beta chain sequences, a statistical classification framework was built. V and J gene assignment, in a later analysis, came from comparing TCR nucleotide sequences with IMGT/GENE-DB human TR gene sequences. A later analysis assigned CDR3 sequences and most-parsimonious VDJ recombination scenarios with the TCRdist pipeline. In a later analysis, each TCR beta chain was defined by its CDR3 amino acid sequence together with its V-gene family, and reads without a unique V-gene family were excluded. To address suspected cross-contamination and a sequencing artifact, a later analysis removed some 620 highly shared, low-generation-probability nucleotide sequences. In a later analysis, a clonal expansion index for each public chain was calculated from normalized within-repertoire ranks of inferred template counts. In a later analysis, generation probabilities were computed using a VDJ recombination model fitted to out-of-frame rearrangements, and the results were checked against IGoR. A later analysis scored TCR-TCR, TCR-HLA and TCR-CMV co-occurrence with hypergeometric tests, applying a repertoire-size bias correction to TCR pairs. In a later analysis, false discovery rates were estimated by permuting HLA or CMV assignments 20 times. In a later analysis, co-occurring TCRs were grouped using DBSCAN, with TCRdist sequence similarity added in when clustering inside HLA-allele-positive subsets. For co-occurrence clustering, repertoires with fewer than 30,000 or more than 120,000 public chains were excluded, along with 5 or 6 repertoires with anomalous nucleotide sharing. The table comes from immuneACCESS by way of TCRdb, which keeps in-frame sequences with V and J called. Part of the clones is missing from these tables; in studies checked, under half for an unresolved V gene and the rest for unknown reasons. D and trimming come from the DNA, and the V and J calls and clone size come from that table. This sample comprises more than 150,000 clones, around four fifths of them detected only once. The ten top clones hold 1% of the sample.

The cohort was made up of around 720 healthy bone marrow donors. All cohort members were sampled while nominally healthy, although unrecorded immune exposures were likely present. The donor tested CMV seropositive, placing the donor among the 250 to 350 seropositive members of the cohort. A peripheral blood sample was collected from each donor, and TCR beta sequencing was performed on peripheral blood mononuclear cells. Genomic DNA extraction from the blood cell samples was performed with the Qiagen DNeasy Blood Extraction Kit. What was sequenced was PBMCs. The chain uses TRBV28 and TRBJ2-7; a stretch of 8 junction bases matches TRBD2. The receptor comes from a woman in her 50s in good health and CMV-seropositive. The CDR3 region has the sequence CASSFTGTRASEQYF. The nucleotide sequence reads as follows: TGTGCCAGCAGTTTTACCGGGACTAGGGCTTCCGAGCAGTACTTC.